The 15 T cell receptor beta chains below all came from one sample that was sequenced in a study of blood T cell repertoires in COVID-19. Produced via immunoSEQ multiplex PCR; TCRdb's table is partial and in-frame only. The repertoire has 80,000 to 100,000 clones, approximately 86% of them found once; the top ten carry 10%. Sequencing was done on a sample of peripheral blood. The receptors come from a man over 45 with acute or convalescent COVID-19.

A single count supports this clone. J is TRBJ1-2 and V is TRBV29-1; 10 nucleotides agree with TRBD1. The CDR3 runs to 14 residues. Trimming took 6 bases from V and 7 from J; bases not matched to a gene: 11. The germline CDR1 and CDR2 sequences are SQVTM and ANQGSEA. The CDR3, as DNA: TGCAGCGTAGCGACGGACAGGGGGAGCGGTGGCTACACCTTC. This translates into CSVATDRGSGGYTF.

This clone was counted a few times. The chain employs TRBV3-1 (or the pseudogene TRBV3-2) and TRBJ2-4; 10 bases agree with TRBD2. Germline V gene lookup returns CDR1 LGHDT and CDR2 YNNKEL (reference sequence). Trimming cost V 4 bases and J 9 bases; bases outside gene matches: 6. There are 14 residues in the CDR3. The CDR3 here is CASSLDRTSGIQYF. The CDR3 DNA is TGTGCCAGCAGCCTTGATAGGACTAGCGGCATTCAGTACTTC.

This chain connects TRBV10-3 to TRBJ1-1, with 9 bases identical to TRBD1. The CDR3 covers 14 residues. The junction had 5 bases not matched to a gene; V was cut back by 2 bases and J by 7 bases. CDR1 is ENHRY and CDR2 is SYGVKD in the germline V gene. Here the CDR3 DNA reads TGTGCCATCAGTGAGCGGGACAGGGCCGGTGAAGCTTTCTTT. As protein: CAISERDRAGEAFF.

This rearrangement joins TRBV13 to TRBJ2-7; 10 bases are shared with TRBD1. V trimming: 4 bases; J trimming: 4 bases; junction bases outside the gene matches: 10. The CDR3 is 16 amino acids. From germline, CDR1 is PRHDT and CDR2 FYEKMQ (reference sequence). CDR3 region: CASSSTPGQGSYEQYF. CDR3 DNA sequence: TGTGCCAGCAGCTCCACTCCGGGACAGGGGTCTTACGAGCAGTACTTC.

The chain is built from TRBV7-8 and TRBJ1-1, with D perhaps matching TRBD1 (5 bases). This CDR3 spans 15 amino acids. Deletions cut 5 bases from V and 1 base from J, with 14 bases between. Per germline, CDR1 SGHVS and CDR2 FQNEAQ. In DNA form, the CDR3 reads TGTGCCAGCAGCGCACAGGCCCTAGGGAACACTGAAGCTTTCTTT. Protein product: CASSAQALGNTEAFF.

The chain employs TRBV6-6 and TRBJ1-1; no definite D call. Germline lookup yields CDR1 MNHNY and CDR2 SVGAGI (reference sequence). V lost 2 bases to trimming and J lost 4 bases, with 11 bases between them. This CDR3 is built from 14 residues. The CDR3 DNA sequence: TGTGCCAGCAGTTACCGGCAGGTCCCCACTGAAGCTTTCTTT. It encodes CASSYRQVPTEAFF.

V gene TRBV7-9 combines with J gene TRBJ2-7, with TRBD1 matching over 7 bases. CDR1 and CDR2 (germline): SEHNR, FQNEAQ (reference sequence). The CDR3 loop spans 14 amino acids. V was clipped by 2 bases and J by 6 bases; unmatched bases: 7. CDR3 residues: CASSLTATGAEQYF. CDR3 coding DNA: TGTGCCAGCAGCTTAACGGCTACAGGGGCCGAGCAGTACTTC.

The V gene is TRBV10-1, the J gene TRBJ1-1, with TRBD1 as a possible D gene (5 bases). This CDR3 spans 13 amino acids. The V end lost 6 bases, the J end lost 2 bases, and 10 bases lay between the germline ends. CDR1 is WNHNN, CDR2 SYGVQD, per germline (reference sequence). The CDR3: CASRIDRNTEAFF. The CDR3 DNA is TGCGCCAGCAGGATTGACAGAAACACTGAAGCTTTCTTT.

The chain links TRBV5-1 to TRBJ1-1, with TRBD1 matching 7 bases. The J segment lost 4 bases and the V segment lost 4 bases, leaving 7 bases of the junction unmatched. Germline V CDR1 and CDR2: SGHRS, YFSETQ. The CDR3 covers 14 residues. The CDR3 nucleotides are TGCGCCAGCAGCCTTGGACAGGTTAGCACTGAAGCTTTCTTT. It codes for CASSLGQVSTEAFF.

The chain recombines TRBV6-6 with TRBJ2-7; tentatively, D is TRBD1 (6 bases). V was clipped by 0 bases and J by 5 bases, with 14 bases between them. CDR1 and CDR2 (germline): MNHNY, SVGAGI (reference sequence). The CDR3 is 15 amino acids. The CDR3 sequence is CASSYSSQGIHEQYF. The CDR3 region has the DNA TGTGCCAGCAGTTACTCGAGTCAGGGGATCCACGAGCAGTACTTC.

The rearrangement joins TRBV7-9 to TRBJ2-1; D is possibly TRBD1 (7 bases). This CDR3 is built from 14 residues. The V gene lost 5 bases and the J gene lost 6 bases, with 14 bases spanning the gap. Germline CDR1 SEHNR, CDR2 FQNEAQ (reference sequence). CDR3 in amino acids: CASSPGDRPNEQFF. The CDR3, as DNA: TGTGCCAGCAGCCCGGGGGACAGACCCAATGAGCAGTTCTTC.

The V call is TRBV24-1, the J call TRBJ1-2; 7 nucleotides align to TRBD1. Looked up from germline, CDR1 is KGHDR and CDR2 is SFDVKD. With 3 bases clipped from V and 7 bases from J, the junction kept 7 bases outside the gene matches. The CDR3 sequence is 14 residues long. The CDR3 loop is CATSDPTGAGGYTF. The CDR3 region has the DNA TGTGCCACCAGTGATCCTACAGGGGCGGGTGGCTACACCTTC.

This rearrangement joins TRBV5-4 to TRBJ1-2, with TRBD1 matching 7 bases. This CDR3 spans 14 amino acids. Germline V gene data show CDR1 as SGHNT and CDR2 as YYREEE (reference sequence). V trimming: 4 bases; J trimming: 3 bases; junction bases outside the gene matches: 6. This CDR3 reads CASSPGQEHYGYTF. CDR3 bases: TGTGCCAGCAGCCCTGGACAGGAACACTATGGCTACACCTTC.

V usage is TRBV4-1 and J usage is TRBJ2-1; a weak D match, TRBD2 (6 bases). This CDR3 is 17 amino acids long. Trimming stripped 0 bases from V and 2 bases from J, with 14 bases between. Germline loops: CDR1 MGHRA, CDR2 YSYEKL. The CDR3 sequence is CASSQDLRDSTYNEQFF. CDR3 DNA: TGCGCCAGCAGCCAAGATCTCCGGGACTCTACCTACAATGAGCAGTTCTTC.

The CDR3: CASKLAPYEQYF. The CDR3 region has the DNA TGTGCCAGCAAACTAGCCCCCTACGAGCAGTACTTC. The rearrangement uses TRBV2 and TRBJ2-7, with D maybe TRBD2 (6 bases). From germline, CDR1 is SNHLY and CDR2 FYNNEI. CDR3 size: 12 residues. Trimming removed 7 bases at V and 2 bases at J, with 9 bases between.